The rows below give T cell receptor beta chains drawn from one sample of a study of T-cell memory formation after mild COVID-19. TCRdb re-called the 5' RACE reads through MiXCR, storing one row per CDR3 protein. The sample carries roughly 380,000 distinct CDR3 sequences, 25% to 30% recorded once. Sequencing was carried out using PBMCs or a T cell subset sorted from them (not recorded which). All receptors come from an adult woman who had mild COVID-19 (a few samples of this study predate the infection). Cell type and time point are not known. CDR3s include the opening cysteine and the closing phenylalanine or tryptophan. For some rows the clone size is stated as once, few or many, or as a class when expanded; others skip it.

v_call	clone_size	j_call	cdr3_aa
TRBV28	-	TRBJ2-3	CASSRGVLDTQYF
TRBV5-1	-	TRBJ1-2	CASSSEDRSYGYTF
TRBV25-1	few	TRBJ2-5	CASGLAGPQETQYF
TRBV5-1	few	TRBJ2-3	CASSLGTSAGDTQYF
TRBV20-1	few	TRBJ2-1	CSAVTTDEQFF
TRBV7-2	few	TRBJ2-5	CASSLELPGRRFQETQYF
TRBV28	-	TRBJ2-5	CASNPGEAPETQYF
TRBV12-3/TRBV12-4	few	TRBJ2-1	CASRKQRGAGREQFF
TRBV6-2/TRBV6-3	few	TRBJ2-7	CASSKGATALEQYF
TRBV18	-	TRBJ2-1	CASSPGRRGYNEQFF
TRBV29-1	few	TRBJ2-1	CSTPGLRSYNEQFF
TRBV2	once	TRBJ2-2	CASNNRADTGELFF
TRBV2	few	TRBJ2-2	CASSPPGPTLAGELFF
TRBV11-1	few	TRBJ2-3	CASSLTASGADTQYF
TRBV20-1	few	TRBJ2-4	CSAYFPGLAGEGKNIQYF
TRBV9	-	TRBJ2-1	CASSVARGGPEQFF
TRBV4-1	-	TRBJ1-1	CASSQPGTGKGAFF
TRBV11-2	few	TRBJ1-3	CASSRPGNTIYF
TRBV7-3	-	TRBJ1-2	CASSEGPGRDYGYTF
TRBV3-1	-	TRBJ2-3	CASRSVRREGDTQYF
TRBV5-1	-	TRBJ1-2	CASSIDRGQSGYTF
TRBV4-2	once	TRBJ2-3	CASSQYYVGGSSDTQYF
TRBV19	once	TRBJ1-5	CASVKRQGRPQPQHF
TRBV5-1	few	TRBJ2-5	CASSSSGGYQETQYF
TRBV2	-	TRBJ2-7	CASSDPQYF
TRBV5-1	-	TRBJ2-6	CASSLFRGQQGARGANVLTF
TRBV2	-	TRBJ2-3	CASSGTSGSDTQYF
TRBV20-1	few	TRBJ1-2	CSATTTGINYGYTF
TRBV7-3	few	TRBJ1-3	CASSYRDREVTGNTIYF
TRBV12-3/TRBV12-4	-	TRBJ2-3	CASSFLAGADTQYF
TRBV3-1	-	TRBJ2-3	CASTLAGGPADTQYF
TRBV12-3/TRBV12-4	-	TRBJ1-5	CASSSPTGTAAQPQHF
TRBV7-2	many	TRBJ2-3	CASSLGVDGGTTDTQYF
TRBV9	-	TRBJ1-1	CASSSGFNTEAFF
TRBV27	-	TRBJ2-7	CASSPLREFGAYEQYF
TRBV5-1	-	TRBJ1-4	CASSPRGGSGEKLFF
TRBV9	-	TRBJ2-2	CASSVRQGFAGELFF
TRBV7-6	-	TRBJ2-7	CASSLEGTTGEQYF
TRBV20-1	few	TRBJ2-1	CSAPKRGSSYNEQFF
TRBV4-3	-	TRBJ1-2	CASSQGIGQGAEGYTF
TRBV20-1	few	TRBJ2-1	CSASMLAEQFF
TRBV6-6	few	TRBJ2-2	CASSGGTGELFF
TRBV11-2	-	TRBJ2-3	CASRSWGRNTDTQYF
TRBV12-3/TRBV12-4	-	TRBJ1-6	CASSERGVYNSPLHF
TRBV29-1	few	TRBJ2-1	CSGGTSGYNEQFF
TRBV6-5	-	TRBJ1-1	CASRGQGRWNTEAFF
TRBV7-9	few	TRBJ2-5	CASSPAGTGYLAETQYF
TRBV12-3/TRBV12-4	few	TRBJ2-7	CASSSPTVSYEQYF
TRBV12-3/TRBV12-4	many	TRBJ2-6	CASSFSTGSGANVLTF
TRBV7-9	once	TRBJ1-5	CASSFEGGQPQHF
TRBV19	-	TRBJ2-7	CASRRNRGFPYEQYF
TRBV29-1	-	TRBJ2-3	CSAVPDSRITDTQYF
TRBV15	-	TRBJ2-1	CATSSRTWAAEQFF